These 25 T cell receptor beta chains originate from one sample sequenced in a study of CD8 T cells in ankylosing spondylitis. TCRdb called the 5' RACE reads again in MiXCR, with one record for every CDR3 protein. The table records 200,000 to 250,000 distinct CDR3 sequences, under 30% of them present only once. Sequencing was carried out using blood, either unsorted or a sorted T cell fraction (not recorded which). The origin of the receptors is a male donor with ankylosing spondylitis or in good health (not recorded which).

This clonotype was observed at least ten times. The V and J genes are TRBV12-3 or TRBV12-4 and TRBJ2-7; 11 nucleotides align to TRBD2. After removal of 8 bases from V and 2 bases from J, the junction contained 2 bases not matched to a gene. This CDR3 region has 13 residues. The CDR3: CASRLAGTYEQYF. The DNA for the CDR3 is TGTGCCAGCCGACTAGCGGGAACCTACGAGCAGTACTTC.

Details on this clonotype: A much larger clonotype is one base distant, so this may be a read error. DNA for the CDR3: TGTGCCAGCAGGAAGACAGTTTCACCCCTCCACTTT. This sequence encodes CASRKTVSPLHF. This chain uses TRBV2 with TRBJ1-6; maybe TRBD1 (5 bases). The ends were cut back, 6 bases at V and 9 bases at J, with 9 bases in the middle. The germline V gene has CDR1 SNHLY and CDR2 FYNNEI. The CDR3 consists of 12 residues. Complete variable domain (other parts from reference TRBV2 and TRBJ1-6): EPEVTQTPSHQVTQMGQEVILRCVPISNHLYFYWYRQILGQKVEFLVSFYNNEISEKSEIFDDQFSVERPDGSNFTLKIRSTKLEDSAMYFCASRKTVSPLHFGNGTRLTVT.

This clonotype was recorded at least ten times. The chain is built from TRBV20-1 and TRBJ2-4; D is perhaps TRBD2 (6 bases). The germline gives CDR1 DFQATT, CDR2 SNEGSKA (reference sequence). This CDR3 is built from 15 residues. The germline V and J ends were trimmed by 3 bases and 2 bases, with 14 bases remaining between them. CDR3 residues: CSASAGLNTKNIQYF. The CDR3 DNA follows: TGCAGTGCTAGCGCCGGACTAAACACCAAAAACATTCAGTACTTC.

Note on this clonotype: A much larger clone is a single base away; this may be a read error. The V call is TRBV7-8, the J call TRBJ2-1; the D gene is possibly TRBD1 (7 bases). The V gene's germline CDR1 is SGHVS and CDR2 FQNEAQ. This CDR3 spans 15 amino acids. Trimming took off 5 bases at V and 6 bases at J, with 17 bases between the two ends. Here the CDR3 reads CASSPGGRTSNEQFF. CDR3 nucleotide sequence: TGTGCCAGCAGCCCAGGGGGGAGAACTAGCAATGAGCAGTTCTTC.

There are many counts of this clonotype. The chain has TRBV9 and TRBJ2-7; 7 bases agree with TRBD1. From germline, CDR1 is SGDLS and CDR2 YYNGEE. Germline trimming cut 0 bases from V and 1 base from J; bases unmatched to any gene: 4. The CDR3 consists of 15 residues. In nucleotides, the CDR3 is TGTGCCAGCAGCGTAGCAGGGGGTAGTTCCTACGAGCAGTACTTC. Amino acids: CASSVAGGSSYEQYF.

The sample holds many counts of this clonotype. The CDR3 loop is CASRNQGITYNEQFF. In DNA, the CDR3 is TGTGCCAGCAGAAACCAGGGTATAACCTACAATGAGCAGTTCTTC. V and J are TRBV6-1 and TRBJ2-1; TRBD1 is a possible D gene (5 bases). Germline CDR1 reads MNHNS; CDR2 reads SASEGT. V lost 6 bases to trimming and J lost 2 bases, with 14 bases between them. The CDR3 spans 15 residues.

J is TRBJ2-7 and V is TRBV20-1; D is unresolved. Trimming removed 4 bases at V and 3 bases at J, with 16 bases between. CDR1 DFQATT and CDR2 SNEGSKA come from the germline V gene (reference sequence). This CDR3 is 14 amino acids long. CDR3 residues: CSAKVGKPRYEQYF. CDR3 bases: TGCAGTGCTAAAGTGGGGAAGCCTCGCTACGAGCAGTACTTC.

On this clonotype itself: Possible read error: a much larger clone is one base away. V gene TRBV4-1 combines with J gene TRBJ2-2, with D perhaps matching TRBD1 or TRBD2 (6 bases each). Per germline, CDR1 MGHRA and CDR2 YSYEKL. The CDR3 is 15 amino acids. The CDR3: CASSHGKGDTGGLFF. The CDR3 nucleotides read TGCGCCAGCAGCCACGGGAAAGGGGACACCGGGGGGCTGTTTTTT.

The chain recombines TRBV9 with TRBJ1-6, with TRBD1 matching over 10 bases. Trimming at V came to 2 bases and at J to 10 bases, leaving 3 bases not matched to a gene. CDR1 is SGDLS, CDR2 YYNGEE, per germline. This CDR3 has 14 amino acids. The CDR3 DNA is TGTGCCAGCAGCGTGGGGACAGGGGCCTCACCCCTCCACTTT. Amino acids: CASSVGTGASPLHF.

This clonotype was recorded at least ten times. The genes are TRBV5-1 and TRBJ2-7; TRBD2 agrees at 7 bases. The V and J ends lost 3 bases and 2 bases, in that order; junction bases with no gene match: 5. Germline V lookup: CDR1 SGHRS, CDR2 YFSETQ. The CDR3 loop spans 14 amino acids. The CDR3 reads CASSSYSGAYEQYF. The CDR3 DNA reads as TGCGCCAGCAGCTCTTACAGCGGGGCCTACGAGCAGTACTTC.

This clonotype was counted many times. The CDR3 DNA reads as TGTGCCAGCAGTTATAAGGGGGGAGCTCTCTCTGGAAACACCATATATTTT. Translated: CASSYKGGALSGNTIYF. This rearrangement joins TRBV27 to TRBJ1-3, with a possible D match to TRBD1 (6 bases). CDR1 is MNHEY and CDR2 is SMNVEV in the germline V gene (reference sequence). CDR3 size: 17 residues. Between the trimmed V and J ends, which lost 4 bases and 0 bases, there was a span of 16 bases.

This clonotype was seen ten or more times. The V gene is TRBV10-3, the J gene TRBJ1-2; 8 nucleotides line up with TRBD1. This CDR3 has 14 residues. CDR1 is ENHRY, CDR2 SYGVKD, per germline. Trimming removed 3 bases from V and 7 bases from J; junction bases left unmatched: 7. The CDR3 coding sequence is TGTGCCATCAGTGAAGGGCAGGGGGCTGTTGGCTACACCTTC. Its protein is CAISEGQGAVGYTF.

This clonotype was seen a few times. This chain joins TRBV6-5 and TRBJ2-3; D call uncertain. CDR3 size: 14 residues. V lost 2 bases and J 1 base, leaving 7 bases between the germline ends. Germline values: CDR1 MNHEY, CDR2 SVGAGI. The CDR3 protein is CASSYRVGTDTQYF. Here the CDR3 DNA reads TGTGCCAGCAGTTACAGGGTAGGCACAGATACGCAGTATTTT.

A few counts support this clonotype. This chain uses TRBV20-1 with TRBJ2-7; the D gene is possibly TRBD2 (6 bases). Germline CDR1 DFQATT, CDR2 SNEGSKA (reference sequence). The CDR3 consists of 14 residues. Between the trimmed V and J ends, which lost 0 bases and 7 bases, there was a span of 16 bases. CDR3 nucleotides: TGCAGTGCTAGAGAGGAGGGAGGCCCCAATGAGCAGTACTTC. It encodes CSAREEGGPNEQYF.

The CDR3, as DNA: TGCAGCGTTGAATTCCCGAGAACAGGGAAGGTTTGGCAAGAGACCCAGTACTTC. Translated: CSVEFPRTGKVWQETQYF. V and J are TRBV29-1 and TRBJ2-5; D is possibly TRBD1 (6 bases). V was pared by 2 bases and J by 2 bases, with 24 bases between. CDR1 and CDR2 (germline): SQVTM, ANQGSEA. The CDR3 is made up of 18 amino acids.

V gene TRBV6-1 combines with J gene TRBJ1-5; a possible D gene is TRBD1 (5 bases). Per germline, CDR1 MNHNS and CDR2 SASEGT. V shed 10 bases and J shed 0 bases, with 16 bases lying between them. The CDR3 is 15 residues long. The CDR3 bases are TGTGCCACCCGTCCGCCGACAGTTAGCAATCAGCCCCAGCATTTT. Its protein is CATRPPTVSNQPQHF.

The table lists this clonotype with a few counts. The chain couples TRBV5-1 to TRBJ2-7, with 13 bases lining up with TRBD2. Germline lookup yields CDR1 SGHRS and CDR2 YFSETQ. The V segment lost 5 bases and the J segment 3 bases; nucleotides outside the gene matches: 5. This CDR3 contains 15 residues. The CDR3 reads CASRRTSGRDYEQYF. As DNA, the CDR3 is TGCGCCAGCAGAAGGACTAGCGGGAGAGACTACGAGCAGTACTTC.

V usage is TRBV29-1 and J usage is TRBJ2-3; tentatively, D is TRBD2 (6 bases). This CDR3 spans 12 amino acids. The germline V gene has CDR1 SQVTM and CDR2 ANQGSEA. V was pared by 8 bases and J by 4 bases, with 13 bases between. This chain's CDR3 is CSYSGTSDTQYF. The CDR3 nucleotides read TGCAGCTACTCTGGGACTTCAGATACGCAGTATTTT.

The J gene is TRBJ2-5, the V gene TRBV2; no clear D. V lost 1 base and J lost 1, with 10 bases in between. The germline CDR1 and CDR2 sequences are SNHLY and FYNNEI. This CDR3 has 15 residues. Here the CDR3 DNA reads TGTGCCAGCAGTGAAGGAGGTCAGGTCCAAGAGACCCAGTACTTC. The encoded protein is CASSEGGQVQETQYF.

Many counts were recorded for this clonotype. The chain joins TRBV5-1 to TRBJ1-1, with D possibly matching TRBD1 (5 bases). The CDR3 extends over 15 amino acids. V shed 4 bases and J shed 1 base, with 14 bases lying between them. Germline V gene lookup returns CDR1 SGHRS and CDR2 YFSETQ. CDR3 sequence reads: CASSPGGSANTEAFF. In nucleotides, the CDR3 is TGCGCCAGCAGCCCGGGGGGATCTGCGAACACTGAAGCTTTCTTT.

The chain couples TRBV12-3 or TRBV12-4 to TRBJ2-1; 7 nucleotides match TRBD1. Losses at the gene ends were 7 bases for V and 5 bases for J; bases not matched to a gene: 8. CDR3 length equals 14 residues. The DNA of the CDR3 is TGTGCCAGCATCAGGACAGGAGCGGACAATGAGCAGTTCTTC. Amino acid sequence: CASIRTGADNEQFF.

The table lists this clonotype with many counts. The chain employs TRBV9 and TRBJ2-3; D is perhaps TRBD2 (6 bases). The CDR3 spans 15 residues. Trimming shortened V by 0 bases and J by 6 bases, and 14 bases separated the two germline ends. The V gene's germline CDR1 is SGDLS and CDR2 YYNGEE. The CDR3 nucleotides are TGTGCCAGCAGCGTAGCCCCGGGAGTTCAGGATACGCAGTATTTT. Its translation is CASSVAPGVQDTQYF. Filled out from reference TRBV9 and TRBJ2-3, the complete variable domain reads DSGVTQTPKHLITATGQRVTLRCSPRSGDLSVYWYQQSLDQGLQFLIQYYNGEERAKGNILERFSAQQFPDLHSELNLSSLELGDSALYFCASSVAPGVQDTQYFGPGTRLTVL.

This clonotype was picked up many times. The chain has TRBV25-1 and TRBJ1-3, with D uncertain. The V and J ends lost 7 bases and 8 bases respectively, with 9 bases between them. The CDR3 is made up of 11 amino acids. In germline, CDR1 is MGHDK, CDR2 SYGVNS. The CDR3 loop reads CASTTGYTIYF. The CDR3 DNA sequence: TGTGCCAGCACCACTGGGTACACCATATATTTT.

At least ten counts were recorded for this clonotype. This chain connects TRBV5-1 to TRBJ2-4, with D possibly TRBD2 on 7 matching bases. Germline values: CDR1 SGHRS, CDR2 YFSETQ. V lost 4 bases and J 4 bases, leaving 12 bases between the germline ends. This CDR3 spans 14 amino acids. CDR3 protein: CASSAEGGKNIQYF. In nucleotides, the CDR3 is TGCGCCAGCAGCGCCGAGGGGGGGAAAAACATTCAGTACTTC.

This chain connects TRBV29-1 to TRBJ2-1, with 8 bases lining up with TRBD1. Germline CDR1 reads SQVTM; CDR2 reads ANQGSEA. The CDR3 extends over 12 amino acids. With V trimmed by 7 bases and J by 10 bases, 9 bases remained unmatched. The CDR3 DNA is TGCAGCGCCGGCAGGGGGCTCTGGGAGCAGTTCTTC. As protein: CSAGRGLWEQFF.